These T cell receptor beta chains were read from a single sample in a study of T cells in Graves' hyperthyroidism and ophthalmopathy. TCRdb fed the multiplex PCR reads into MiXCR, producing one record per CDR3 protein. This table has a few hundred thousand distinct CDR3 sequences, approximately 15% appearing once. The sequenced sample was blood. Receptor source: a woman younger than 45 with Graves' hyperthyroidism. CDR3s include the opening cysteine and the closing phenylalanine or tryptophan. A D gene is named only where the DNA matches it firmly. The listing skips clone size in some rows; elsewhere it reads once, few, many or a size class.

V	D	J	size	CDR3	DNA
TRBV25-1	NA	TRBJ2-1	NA	CASSESVQGAYNEQFF	TGTGCCAGCAGTGAATCCGTACAGGGTGCCTACAATGAGCAGTTCTTC
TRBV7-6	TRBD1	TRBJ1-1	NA	CASSAGQQGMNTEAFF	TGTGCCAGCAGCGCGGGCCAACAGGGGATGAACACTGAAGCTTTCTTT
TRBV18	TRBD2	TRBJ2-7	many	CASQGTSGSSTYEQYF	TGTGCCAGCCAAGGGACTAGCGGGAGCTCAACCTACGAGCAGTACTTC
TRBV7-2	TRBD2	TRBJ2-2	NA	CASSRPSQRESTGELFF	TGTGCCAGCAGCCGCCCCTCCCAGCGGGAGTCCACCGGGGAGCTGTTTTTT
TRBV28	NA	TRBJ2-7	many	CASSFAGSYEQYF	TGTGCCAGCAGTTTCGCGGGTTCCTACGAGCAGTACTTC
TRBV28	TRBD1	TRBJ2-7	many	CASSGDRVEQYF	TGTGCCAGCAGTGGGGACAGGGTCGAGCAGTACTTC
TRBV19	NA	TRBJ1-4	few	CASTPGPSLWEKLFF	TGTGCCAGTACCCCTGGACCTTCCCTTTGGGAAAAACTGTTTTTT
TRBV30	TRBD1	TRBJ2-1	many	CAWHGWTGSSYNEQFF	TGTGCCTGGCATGGATGGACAGGGAGCTCCTACAATGAGCAGTTCTTC
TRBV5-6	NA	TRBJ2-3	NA	CASSFESTDTQYF	TGTGCCAGCAGCTTTGAGAGCACAGATACGCAGTATTTT
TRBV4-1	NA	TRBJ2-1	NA	CASSQAPRVSYNEQFF	TGCGCCAGCAGCCAAGCTCCCAGGGTTTCCTACAATGAGCAGTTCTTC
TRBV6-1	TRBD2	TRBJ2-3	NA	CASRKGLAEITDTQYF	TGTGCCAGCAGGAAGGGACTAGCAGAGATCACAGATACGCAGTATTTT
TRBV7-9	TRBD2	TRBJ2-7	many	CASSSVAGVAREQYF	TGTGCCAGCAGCTCGGTAGCGGGAGTGGCTCGAGAGCAGTACTTC
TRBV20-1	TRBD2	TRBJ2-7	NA	CSASGGGPSSYEQYF	TGCAGTGCTAGTGGGGGAGGGCCCAGCTCCTACGAGCAGTACTTC
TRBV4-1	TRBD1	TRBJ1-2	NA	CASSQDPGQEYGYTF	TGCGCCAGCAGCCAAGATCCGGGACAGGAGTATGGCTACACCTTC
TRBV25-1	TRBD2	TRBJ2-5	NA	CASSAFLGTSGQETQYF	TGTGCCAGCAGTGCCTTCTTGGGGACTAGCGGCCAAGAGACCCAGTACTTC
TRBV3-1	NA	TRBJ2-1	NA	CASMNSGYNEQFF	TGTGCCAGCATGAATAGCGGATACAATGAGCAGTTCTTC
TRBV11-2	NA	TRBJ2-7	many	CASSLEVAGEQYF	TGTGCCAGCAGCTTAGAGGTGGCAGGGGAGCAGTACTTC
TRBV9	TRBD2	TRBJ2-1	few	CASSKLAGPYNEQFF	TGTGCCAGCAGCAAACTAGCGGGCCCTTACAATGAGCAGTTCTTC
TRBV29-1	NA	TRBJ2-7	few	CSVEGTLGALAYEQYF	TGCAGCGTTGAAGGGACACTCGGCGCCCTTGCCTACGAGCAGTACTTC
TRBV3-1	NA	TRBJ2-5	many	CASSQAQGQETQYF	TGTGCCAGCAGCCAAGCGCAGGGGCAAGAGACCCAGTACTTC
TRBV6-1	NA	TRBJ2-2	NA	CASSHPFSGELFF	TGTGCCAGCAGTCACCCATTTTCCGGGGAGCTGTTTTTT
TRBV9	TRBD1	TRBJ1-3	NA	CASSDQGQGNTIYF	TGTGCCAGCAGCGACCAGGGACAGGGAAACACCATATATTTT
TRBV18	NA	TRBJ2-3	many	CASSPTDTQYF	TGTGCCAGCTCACCGACAGATACGCAGTATTTT
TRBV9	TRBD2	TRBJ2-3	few	CASSVVPGGRGTDTQYF	TGTGCCAGCAGCGTAGTCCCGGGAGGGAGGGGCACAGATACGCAGTATTTT
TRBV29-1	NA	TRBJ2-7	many	CSVRDGLRGYEQYF	TGCAGCGTTCGGGACGGCCTTAGGGGGTACGAGCAGTACTTC
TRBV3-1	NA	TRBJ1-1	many	CASSQGQQGNTEAFF	TGTGCCAGCAGCCAAGGTCAACAGGGGAACACTGAAGCTTTCTTT
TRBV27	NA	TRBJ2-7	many	CASSFGAGGPTYEQYF	TGTGCCAGCAGTTTCGGGGCGGGCGGGCCTACCTACGAGCAGTACTTC
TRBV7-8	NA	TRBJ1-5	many	CASSSSDRDQPQHF	TGTGCCAGCAGCTCGTCCGACAGAGATCAGCCCCAGCATTTT
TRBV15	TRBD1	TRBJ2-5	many	CATSKKGDRAGETQYF	TGTGCCACCAGCAAAAAGGGGGACAGGGCCGGAGAGACCCAGTACTTC
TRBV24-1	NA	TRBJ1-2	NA	CATSDLREGDGYTF	TGTGCCACCAGTGATTTAAGGGAGGGGGATGGCTACACCTTC
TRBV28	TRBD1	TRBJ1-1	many	CASRYQGVQAFF	TGTGCCAGCAGGTACCAGGGGGTACAAGCTTTCTTT
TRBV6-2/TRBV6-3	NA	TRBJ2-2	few	CASSYSEATGELFF	TGTGCCAGCAGTTACTCGGAGGCTACCGGGGAGCTGTTTTTT
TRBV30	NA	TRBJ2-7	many	CASNRESRYEQYF	TGTGCCTCCAACCGGGAGTCCCGCTACGAGCAGTACTTC
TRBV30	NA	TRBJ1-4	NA	CAWSPRSLITNEKLFF	TGTGCCTGGAGCCCTCGGTCCCTGATAACCAATGAAAAACTGTTTTTT
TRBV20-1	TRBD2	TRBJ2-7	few	CSATGGSYEQYF	TGCAGTGCTACGGGAGGCTCCTACGAGCAGTACTTC
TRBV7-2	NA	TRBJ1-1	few	CASSLGYRNTEAFF	TGTGCCAGCAGCTTAGGGTACAGGAACACTGAAGCTTTCTTT
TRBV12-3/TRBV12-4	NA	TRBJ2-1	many	CASSPRGSDYNEQFF	TGTGCCAGCAGTCCCCGAGGTAGCGACTACAATGAGCAGTTCTTC
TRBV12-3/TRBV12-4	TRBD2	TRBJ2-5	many	CASSKGTSAQETQYF	TGTGCCAGCAGTAAAGGGACTAGCGCACAAGAGACCCAGTACTTC
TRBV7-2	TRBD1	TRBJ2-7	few	CASSTRQGIIYEQYF	TGTGCCAGCAGCACCCGACAGGGTATTATCTACGAGCAGTACTTC
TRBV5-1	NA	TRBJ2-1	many	CASSSTGLLLNEQFF	TGCGCCAGCAGCTCCACGGGACTGCTCCTCAATGAGCAGTTCTTC
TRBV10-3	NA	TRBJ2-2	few	CAIYRALTGELFF	TGTGCCATCTACAGGGCTCTGACCGGGGAGCTGTTTTTT
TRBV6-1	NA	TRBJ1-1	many	CASRAGQIQNTEAFF	TGTGCCAGCAGAGCCGGACAGATCCAGAACACTGAAGCTTTCTTT
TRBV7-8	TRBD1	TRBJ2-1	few	CASSPRDRGTSRSYNEQFF	TGTGCCAGCAGCCCCCGGGACAGGGGTACAAGCCGCTCCTACAATGAGCAGTTCTTC
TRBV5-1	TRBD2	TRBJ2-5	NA	CASSLAGLSGYQETQYF	TGCGCCAGCAGCTTGGCCGGGCTTAGCGGGTACCAAGAGACCCAGTACTTC
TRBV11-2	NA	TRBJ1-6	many	CASSFGSNTPLHF	TGTGCCAGCAGCTTCGGCAGCAACACACCCCTCCACTTT
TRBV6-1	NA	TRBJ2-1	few	CASSGMVGNNEQFF	TGTGCCAGCAGTGGGATGGTCGGAAACAATGAGCAGTTCTTC
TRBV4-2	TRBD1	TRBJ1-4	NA	CASSQDGTGDEKLFF	TGTGCCAGCAGCCAAGATGGGACAGGGGATGAAAAACTGTTTTTT
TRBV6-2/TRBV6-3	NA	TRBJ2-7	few	CASSPPPPTYEQYF	TGTGCCAGCAGCCCCCCACCCCCTACCTACGAGCAGTACTTC